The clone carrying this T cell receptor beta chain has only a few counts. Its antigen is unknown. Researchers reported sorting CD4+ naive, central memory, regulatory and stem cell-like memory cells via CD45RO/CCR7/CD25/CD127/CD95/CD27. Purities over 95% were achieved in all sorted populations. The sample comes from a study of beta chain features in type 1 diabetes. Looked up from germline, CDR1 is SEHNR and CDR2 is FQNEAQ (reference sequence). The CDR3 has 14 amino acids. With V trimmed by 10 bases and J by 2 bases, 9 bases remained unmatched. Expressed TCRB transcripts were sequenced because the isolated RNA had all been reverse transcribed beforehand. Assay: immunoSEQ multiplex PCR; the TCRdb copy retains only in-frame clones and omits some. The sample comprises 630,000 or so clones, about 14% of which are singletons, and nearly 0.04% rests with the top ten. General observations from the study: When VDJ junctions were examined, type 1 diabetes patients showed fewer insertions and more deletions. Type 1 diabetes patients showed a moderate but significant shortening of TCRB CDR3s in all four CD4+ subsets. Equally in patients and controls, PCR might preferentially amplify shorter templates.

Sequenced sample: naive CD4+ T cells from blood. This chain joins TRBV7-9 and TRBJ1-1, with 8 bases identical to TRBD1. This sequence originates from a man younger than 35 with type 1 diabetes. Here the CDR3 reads CATNPGQENTEAFF. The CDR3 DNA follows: TGTGCCACGAACCCGGGACAGGAAAACACTGAAGCTTTCTTT.